The rows below give T cell receptor beta chains drawn from one sample of a study of T-cell reconstitution after alpha-beta-depleted transplantation in children. TCRdb passed the PCR reads through MiXCR, listing each CDR3 protein once. The data hold about 600,000 distinct CDR3 sequences, with 10% to 15% observed a single time. Material: PBMCs, mostly from graft donor cells, obtained 360 days after TCRalphabeta/CD19-depleted stem cell transplant. The receptors stem from a male patient younger than 18 who had a stem cell transplant for acute myeloid leukemia, so the T cells may come from the graft donor. Both conserved end residues are part of each CDR3. The D gene is left open where the match is weak. Clone size is stated in some rows and not others, as once, few, many or a class when expanded.

j_call: TRBJ2-5; d_call: -; clone_size: -; v_call: TRBV7-3; cdr3_nt: TGTGCCAGCAGCTTAGGTGGGCGCGCCAAGACCCAGTACTTC; cdr3_aa: CASSLGGRAKTQYF
j_call: TRBJ1-3; d_call: -; clone_size: few; v_call: TRBV7-9; cdr3_nt: TGTGCCAGCAGCCCGGACGGATCATCTGGAAACACCATATATTTT; cdr3_aa: CASSPDGSSGNTIYF
j_call: TRBJ2-7; d_call: TRBD1; clone_size: -; v_call: TRBV12-3/TRBV12-4; cdr3_nt: TGTGCCAGCAGGCCGGGACAGGCCTACGAGCAGTACTTC; cdr3_aa: CASRPGQAYEQYF
j_call: TRBJ2-1; d_call: TRBD1; clone_size: few; v_call: TRBV11-1; cdr3_nt: TGTGCCAGCGGACGACAGGGGGCCGTCGGGAGCTCCTACAATGAGCAGTTCTTC; cdr3_aa: CASGRQGAVGSSYNEQFF
j_call: TRBJ2-3; d_call: TRBD1; clone_size: many; v_call: TRBV18; cdr3_nt: TGTGCCAGCTCACCACAGCTTCCCAGAGGGGGCATAGATACGCAGTATTTT; cdr3_aa: CASSPQLPRGGIDTQYF
j_call: TRBJ2-4; d_call: -; clone_size: many; v_call: TRBV28; cdr3_nt: TGTGCCAGCAGTTTATACCCGACAACGGGGGCATTAAACATTCAGTACTTC; cdr3_aa: CASSLYPTTGALNIQYF
j_call: TRBJ2-5; d_call: -; clone_size: many; v_call: TRBV12-3/TRBV12-4; cdr3_nt: TGTGCCAGCAGCCTAGCTGACTGGGGTGGGGAGACCCAGTACTTC; cdr3_aa: CASSLADWGGETQYF
j_call: TRBJ2-7; d_call: -; clone_size: few; v_call: TRBV5-6; cdr3_nt: TGTGCCAGCAGCTGGCGGACCATCTCCTACGAGCAGTACTTC; cdr3_aa: CASSWRTISYEQYF
j_call: TRBJ2-1; d_call: -; clone_size: -; v_call: TRBV5-1; cdr3_nt: TGCGCCAGCAGCCCAATTGGGATTCCCGGGAGTCTCTACAATGAGCAGTTCTTC; cdr3_aa: CASSPIGIPGSLYNEQFF
j_call: TRBJ2-1; d_call: -; clone_size: many; v_call: TRBV6-5; cdr3_nt: TGTGCCAGCCCCGAAGAGGGGTCAAGCTCCTACAATGAGCAGTTCTTC; cdr3_aa: CASPEEGSSSYNEQFF
j_call: TRBJ2-3; d_call: -; clone_size: few; v_call: TRBV20-1; cdr3_nt: TGCAGTGTCCGATTAGCCGGGCTCCGAGCCGCAGATACGCAGTATTTT; cdr3_aa: CSVRLAGLRAADTQYF
j_call: TRBJ2-1; d_call: -; clone_size: -; v_call: TRBV28; cdr3_nt: TGTGCCAGCAGTTTCTGGGACACCGACAATGAGCAGTTCTTC; cdr3_aa: CASSFWDTDNEQFF
j_call: TRBJ2-7; d_call: TRBD1; clone_size: many; v_call: TRBV12-3/TRBV12-4; cdr3_nt: TGTGCCAGCAGTCCCGGGGGACAGGGAGTTATTAACGAGCAGTACTTC; cdr3_aa: CASSPGGQGVINEQYF
j_call: TRBJ2-3; d_call: TRBD2; clone_size: many; v_call: TRBV9; cdr3_nt: TGTGCCAGCACCCTAGGACTAGCGGGACGAGATACGCAGTATTTT; cdr3_aa: CASTLGLAGRDTQYF
j_call: TRBJ2-5; d_call: TRBD1; clone_size: few; v_call: TRBV7-2; cdr3_nt: TGTGCCAGCAGCTCGGACAGGGGGCATGAGACCCAGTACTTC; cdr3_aa: CASSSDRGHETQYF
j_call: TRBJ1-2; d_call: -; clone_size: few; v_call: TRBV28; cdr3_nt: TGTGCCAGCGGTGAGTCGTCCGACTATGGCTACACCTTC; cdr3_aa: CASGESSDYGYTF
j_call: TRBJ2-2; d_call: -; clone_size: -; v_call: TRBV7-2; cdr3_nt: TGTGCCAGCAGCTTAGTGGAGCGGGGGGAGCTGTTTTTT; cdr3_aa: CASSLVERGELFF
j_call: TRBJ2-7; d_call: -; clone_size: few; v_call: TRBV29-1; cdr3_nt: TGCAGCGTTGAATTTTTGCGGGACCACGAGCAGTACTTC; cdr3_aa: CSVEFLRDHEQYF
j_call: TRBJ2-7; d_call: TRBD1; clone_size: many; v_call: TRBV27; cdr3_nt: TGTGCCAGCAGTTACGGGACAGCAACCTACGAGCAGTACTTC; cdr3_aa: CASSYGTATYEQYF
j_call: TRBJ2-1; d_call: -; clone_size: few; v_call: TRBV20-1; cdr3_nt: TGCAGTGCTAGAGACCCCCGTTTAAACTACAATGAGCAGTTCTTC; cdr3_aa: CSARDPRLNYNEQFF
j_call: TRBJ2-3; d_call: -; clone_size: few; v_call: TRBV5-1; cdr3_nt: TGCGCCAGCAGCTTCACGGCAGGGGCAGATACGCAGTATTTT; cdr3_aa: CASSFTAGADTQYF
j_call: TRBJ2-7; d_call: -; clone_size: few; v_call: TRBV7-2; cdr3_nt: TGTGCCAGCAGCTTAGAACAGGGTTACTCCTACGAGCAGTACTTC; cdr3_aa: CASSLEQGYSYEQYF
j_call: TRBJ2-2; d_call: TRBD2; clone_size: few; v_call: TRBV7-8; cdr3_nt: TGTGCCAGCAGCTATGGAACTAGCGGGAGTATCGGGGAGCTGTTTTTT; cdr3_aa: CASSYGTSGSIGELFF
j_call: TRBJ2-7; d_call: -; clone_size: few; v_call: TRBV6-2/TRBV6-3; cdr3_nt: TGTGCCAGCAGTTATCTCTTTCGGGCGGGGCGGGATAACTACGAGCAGTACTTC; cdr3_aa: CASSYLFRAGRDNYEQYF
j_call: TRBJ2-7; d_call: -; clone_size: few; v_call: TRBV7-6; cdr3_nt: TGTGCCAGCAGCTTACAACCCGGCTCCTACGAGCAGTACTTC; cdr3_aa: CASSLQPGSYEQYF
j_call: TRBJ2-7; d_call: -; clone_size: few; v_call: TRBV20-1; cdr3_nt: TGCAGTGCTAGAGCACTGGACCTAGCATCCTACGAGCAGTACTTC; cdr3_aa: CSARALDLASYEQYF
j_call: TRBJ2-2; d_call: TRBD1; clone_size: large; v_call: TRBV7-3; cdr3_nt: TGTGCCAGCAGCTTACAGGGGGCGGACACCGGGGAGCTGTTTTTT; cdr3_aa: CASSLQGADTGELFF
j_call: TRBJ2-1; d_call: -; clone_size: many; v_call: TRBV24-1; cdr3_nt: TGTGCCACCAGTGATCCCACAGGGAATGAGCAGTTCTTC; cdr3_aa: CATSDPTGNEQFF
j_call: TRBJ2-7; d_call: TRBD2; clone_size: many; v_call: TRBV7-9; cdr3_nt: TGTGCCAGCAGCTTGCTAGCGGGACCCCACGAGCAGTACTTC; cdr3_aa: CASSLLAGPHEQYF